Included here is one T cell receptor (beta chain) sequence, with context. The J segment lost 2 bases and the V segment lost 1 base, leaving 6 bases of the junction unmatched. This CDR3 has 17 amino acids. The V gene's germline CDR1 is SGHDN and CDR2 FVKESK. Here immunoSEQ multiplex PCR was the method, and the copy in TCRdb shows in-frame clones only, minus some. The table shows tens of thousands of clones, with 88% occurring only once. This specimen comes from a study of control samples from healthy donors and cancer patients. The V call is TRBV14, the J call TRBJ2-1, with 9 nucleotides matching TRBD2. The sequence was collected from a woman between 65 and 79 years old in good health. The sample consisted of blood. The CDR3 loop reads CASSQGPSGITYNEQFF. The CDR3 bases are TGTGCCAGCAGCCAAGGTCCTAGCGGGATTACCTACAATGAGCAGTTCTTC.